A selection of T cell receptor beta chains follows, all from one sample in a study of T cell changes during pregnancy in multiple sclerosis. Libraries were prepared by immunoSEQ multiplex PCR; TCRdb keeps only in-frame clonotypes and omits some of them. The data contain approximately 47,000 clones, over 85% of them seen just once; the ten biggest clones take up about 2%. The sample consisted of peripheral blood, taken in the first trimester of pregnancy. Receptors were obtained from a female donor with multiple sclerosis, enrolled in a pregnancy study. Each CDR3 is given with its conserved first and last residue. A D gene is named only where the DNA matches it firmly. Where a row states a size, it is once, few, many or the class of an expanded clone; other rows omit it.

j_call: TRBJ1-6; d_call: TRBD1; clone_size: .; v_call: TRBV30; cdr3_nt: TGTGCCTGGAAAGACAGGGTCGGTTCACCCCTCCACTTT; cdr3_aa: CAWKDRVGSPLHF
j_call: TRBJ2-7; d_call: .; clone_size: .; v_call: TRBV30; cdr3_nt: TGTGCCTGGAGTGGAGTCAACGAGCAGTACTTC; cdr3_aa: CAWSGVNEQYF
j_call: TRBJ1-6; d_call: .; clone_size: .; v_call: TRBV5-1; cdr3_nt: TGCGCCAGCAGCTTGGTTTCAGGAGGAAATTCACCCCTCCACTTT; cdr3_aa: CASSLVSGGNSPLHF
j_call: TRBJ1-1; d_call: .; clone_size: .; v_call: TRBV2; cdr3_nt: TGTGCCAGCACTAGGGAGAAGGACACTGAAGCTTTCTTT; cdr3_aa: CASTREKDTEAFF
j_call: TRBJ1-2; d_call: TRBD1; clone_size: .; v_call: TRBV6-5; cdr3_nt: TGTGCCAGCAGCCAGGGACAGATCTGGAACTATGGCTACACCTTC; cdr3_aa: CASSQGQIWNYGYTF
j_call: TRBJ1-5; d_call: .; clone_size: .; v_call: TRBV4-1; cdr3_nt: TGCGCCAGCAGCGAAGTTGTAGAGGCGCAGCCCCAGCATTTT; cdr3_aa: CASSEVVEAQPQHF
j_call: TRBJ1-5; d_call: .; clone_size: .; v_call: TRBV10-3; cdr3_nt: TGTGCCATCAGTGATCCTAACCGGGACACTACCAATCAGCCCCAGCATTTT; cdr3_aa: CAISDPNRDTTNQPQHF
j_call: TRBJ1-1; d_call: .; clone_size: .; v_call: TRBV19; cdr3_nt: TGTGCCAGTAGTACCCACAGGGTTGAGACTGAAGCTTTCTTT; cdr3_aa: CASSTHRVETEAFF
j_call: TRBJ2-6; d_call: .; clone_size: .; v_call: TRBV27; cdr3_nt: TGTGCCAGCAGTTTATCGGTGGGAGACTCTGGGGCCAACGTCCTGACTTTC; cdr3_aa: CASSLSVGDSGANVLTF
j_call: TRBJ2-2; d_call: TRBD1; clone_size: .; v_call: TRBV13; cdr3_nt: TGTGCCAGCAGCCCAGACAGGGGCCCCTTCGAGCTGTTTTTT; cdr3_aa: CASSPDRGPFELFF
j_call: TRBJ1-6; d_call: TRBD1; clone_size: few; v_call: TRBV6-1; cdr3_nt: TGTGCCAGCAGTGAAGCCTTTGGACAGGGCGACTATTCACCCCTCCACTTT; cdr3_aa: CASSEAFGQGDYSPLHF
j_call: TRBJ2-7; d_call: TRBD1; clone_size: .; v_call: TRBV4-3; cdr3_nt: TGCGCCAGCAGCCAGCGGACAGGGCTTTACTACGAGCAGTACTTC; cdr3_aa: CASSQRTGLYYEQYF
j_call: TRBJ2-7; d_call: .; clone_size: once; v_call: TRBV21-1; cdr3_nt: TGTGCCAGCCCAGGGGGGTTCTGGGACAGGGAGCCACGAACCACCTACGAGCAGTACTTC; cdr3_aa: CASPGGFWDREPRTTYEQYF
j_call: TRBJ2-7; d_call: TRBD2; clone_size: .; v_call: TRBV5-5; cdr3_nt: TGTGCCAGCAGCTTGAGTAGCGGGGGCTCCTACGAGCAGTACTTC; cdr3_aa: CASSLSSGGSYEQYF
j_call: TRBJ2-7; d_call: TRBD1; clone_size: .; v_call: TRBV11-3; cdr3_nt: TGTGCCAGCAGCCGCGACAGGGAAAGACCTTACGAGCAGTACTTC; cdr3_aa: CASSRDRERPYEQYF
j_call: TRBJ2-7; d_call: TRBD2; clone_size: once; v_call: TRBV7-8; cdr3_nt: TGTGCCAGCAGCCTTGGACTAGCGGGGACCTCCTACGAGCAGTACTTC; cdr3_aa: CASSLGLAGTSYEQYF
j_call: TRBJ1-5; d_call: TRBD1; clone_size: .; v_call: TRBV6-5; cdr3_nt: TGTGCCAGCAGCCCGACAGGGTTGTGGAATCAGCCCCAGCATTTT; cdr3_aa: CASSPTGLWNQPQHF
j_call: TRBJ2-3; d_call: TRBD2; clone_size: .; v_call: TRBV5-6; cdr3_nt: TGTGCCAGCGGCGGGGAGCGGGGGGCCCGTTGGGATACGCAGTATTTT; cdr3_aa: CASGGERGARWDTQYF
j_call: TRBJ2-1; d_call: TRBD2; clone_size: once; v_call: TRBV2; cdr3_nt: TGTGCCAGCAGTGAAAGGAGCGGGGGGTACAATGAGCAGTTCTTC; cdr3_aa: CASSERSGGYNEQFF
j_call: TRBJ1-4; d_call: .; clone_size: .; v_call: TRBV19; cdr3_nt: TGTGCCAGTACTCCGGGGATCGCTAATGAAAAACTGTTTTTT; cdr3_aa: CASTPGIANEKLFF
j_call: TRBJ1-1; d_call: TRBD1; clone_size: .; v_call: TRBV19; cdr3_nt: TGTGCCTCCCGGACAGGGGGCACTGAAGCTTTCTTT; cdr3_aa: CASRTGGTEAFF
j_call: TRBJ1-1; d_call: .; clone_size: .; v_call: TRBV6-1; cdr3_nt: TGTGCCAGCAGTGAATTTGCGGGAATGGACACTGAAGCTTTCTTT; cdr3_aa: CASSEFAGMDTEAFF
j_call: TRBJ2-3; d_call: .; clone_size: .; v_call: TRBV27; cdr3_nt: TGTGCCAGCAGTCCTACGTATGGGGCGGGAAGCACAGATACGCAGTATTTT; cdr3_aa: CASSPTYGAGSTDTQYF
j_call: TRBJ1-5; d_call: .; clone_size: .; v_call: TRBV19; cdr3_nt: TGTGCCAGTAGTATACATCCAGGGCTTGATCAATCATGGCCCCAGCATTTT; cdr3_aa: CASSIHPGLDQSWPQHF
j_call: TRBJ2-3; d_call: .; clone_size: .; v_call: TRBV9; cdr3_nt: TGTGCCAGCAGCGTATTTTCTTACACAGATACGCAGTATTTT; cdr3_aa: CASSVFSYTDTQYF
j_call: TRBJ1-3; d_call: .; clone_size: .; v_call: TRBV7-2; cdr3_nt: TGTGCCAGCACCTTCCCGGGGGTGGGGAACACCATATATTTT; cdr3_aa: CASTFPGVGNTIYF
j_call: TRBJ2-3; d_call: .; clone_size: once; v_call: TRBV7-2; cdr3_nt: TGTGCCAGCAGCTTAGTGCGTGGGGGGGGCTACACAGATACGCAGTATTTT; cdr3_aa: CASSLVRGGGYTDTQYF
j_call: TRBJ2-6; d_call: .; clone_size: .; v_call: TRBV7-6; cdr3_nt: TGTGCCAGCAGCCCGTCACAGGGTCAAGGGGGGGCCAACGTCCTGACTTTC; cdr3_aa: CASSPSQGQGGANVLTF
j_call: TRBJ2-7; d_call: TRBD2; clone_size: .; v_call: TRBV19; cdr3_nt: TGTGCCAGTAGTATTTCAGCGGGGGGCTCCTACGAGCAGTACTTC; cdr3_aa: CASSISAGGSYEQYF
j_call: TRBJ1-6; d_call: .; clone_size: .; v_call: TRBV5-1; cdr3_nt: TGCGCCAGCAGCTTGGAAGGTCCCGGAGGCTCACCCCTCCACTTT; cdr3_aa: CASSLEGPGGSPLHF
j_call: TRBJ2-5; d_call: TRBD2; clone_size: .; v_call: TRBV7-2; cdr3_nt: TGTGCCAGCAGCTTAGGGGGAGGGTGGCAGACCCAGTACTTC; cdr3_aa: CASSLGGGWQTQYF
j_call: TRBJ1-5; d_call: .; clone_size: .; v_call: TRBV29-1; cdr3_nt: TGCAGCGTGGGAGGTAATCAGCCCCAGCATTTT; cdr3_aa: CSVGGNQPQHF
j_call: TRBJ1-4; d_call: .; clone_size: .; v_call: TRBV27; cdr3_nt: TGTGCCAGCAGTTTACTACAGGGTGAGAAACTGTTTTTT; cdr3_aa: CASSLLQGEKLFF
j_call: TRBJ2-6; d_call: .; clone_size: .; v_call: TRBV5-6; cdr3_nt: TGTGCCAGCAGCTTGGGGCCCTCTGGGGCCAACGTCCTGACTTTC; cdr3_aa: CASSLGPSGANVLTF
j_call: TRBJ1-1; d_call: .; clone_size: once; v_call: TRBV10-1; cdr3_nt: TGCGCCAGCAGTGAATCAGGTGGTCACAGGTCAGCTTTCTTT; cdr3_aa: CASSESGGHRSAFF
j_call: TRBJ1-1; d_call: TRBD1; clone_size: .; v_call: TRBV5-5; cdr3_nt: TGTGCCAGCAGCTTATCCCTAACGACAGGGCTTACTGAAGCTTTCTTT; cdr3_aa: CASSLSLTTGLTEAFF
j_call: TRBJ2-7; d_call: TRBD2; clone_size: .; v_call: TRBV4-1; cdr3_nt: TGCGCCAGCAGCCCTCAAGCGGGGAGGTTGGAAGAGCAGTACTTC; cdr3_aa: CASSPQAGRLEEQYF
j_call: TRBJ2-2; d_call: .; clone_size: .; v_call: TRBV5-1; cdr3_nt: TGCGCCAGCAGGGCAGGGCTCCTCGCGAACACCGGGGAGCTGTTTTTT; cdr3_aa: CASRAGLLANTGELFF
j_call: TRBJ2-7; d_call: TRBD1; clone_size: .; v_call: TRBV7-2; cdr3_nt: TGTGCCAGCAGCGCCGACAGGGGCCGACCCTACGAGCAGTACTTC; cdr3_aa: CASSADRGRPYEQYF
j_call: TRBJ1-1; d_call: .; clone_size: .; v_call: TRBV2; cdr3_nt: TGTGCCACGGAGAAGCGGAGCACTGAAGCTTTCTTT; cdr3_aa: CATEKRSTEAFF
j_call: TRBJ2-5; d_call: .; clone_size: once; v_call: TRBV5-1; cdr3_nt: TGCGCCAGCAGCTTTACCGCGGGACCATGGGGGGAGACCCAGTACTTC; cdr3_aa: CASSFTAGPWGETQYF
j_call: TRBJ1-2; d_call: .; clone_size: .; v_call: TRBV6-1; cdr3_nt: TGTGCCAGCAGTGAAAGGTGGGGGGGGAATGGCTACACCTTC; cdr3_aa: CASSERWGGNGYTF
j_call: TRBJ2-1; d_call: TRBD2; clone_size: .; v_call: TRBV6-4; cdr3_nt: TGTGCCAGCAGTGACGCGGGGGGCTCCTACAATGAGCAGTTCTTC; cdr3_aa: CASSDAGGSYNEQFF
j_call: TRBJ1-2; d_call: .; clone_size: once; v_call: TRBV5-6; cdr3_nt: TGTGCCAGCAGCTTGGACGGGGAGGCCTATGGCTACACCTTC; cdr3_aa: CASSLDGEAYGYTF
j_call: TRBJ2-2; d_call: TRBD2; clone_size: .; v_call: TRBV5-1; cdr3_nt: TGCGCCAGCAGCTTGGCGGGGGGTCACACCGGGGAGCTGTTTTTT; cdr3_aa: CASSLAGGHTGELFF
j_call: TRBJ2-6; d_call: .; clone_size: .; v_call: TRBV5-4; cdr3_nt: TGTGCCAGCAGGTTATTAACAGGGCTCTCTGGGGCCAACGTCCTGACTTTC; cdr3_aa: CASRLLTGLSGANVLTF
j_call: TRBJ2-7; d_call: .; clone_size: .; v_call: TRBV5-4; cdr3_nt: TGTGCCAGCAGCTTGGACAGTTCCCACGAGCAGTACTTC; cdr3_aa: CASSLDSSHEQYF
j_call: TRBJ1-1; d_call: .; clone_size: .; v_call: TRBV5-6; cdr3_nt: TGTGCCAGCAGCTTGGACCCAGGGAACACTGAAGCTTTCTTT; cdr3_aa: CASSLDPGNTEAFF
j_call: TRBJ2-5; d_call: TRBD1; clone_size: .; v_call: TRBV5-5; cdr3_nt: TGTGCCAGCAGCTTGCCGACAGGGGGCTTGGGGGAGACCCAGTACTTC; cdr3_aa: CASSLPTGGLGETQYF
j_call: TRBJ2-3; d_call: TRBD2; clone_size: .; v_call: TRBV5-1; cdr3_nt: TGCGCCAGCAGCAATCGAAGCGGGGGGGCCTTAGATACGCAGTATTTT; cdr3_aa: CASSNRSGGALDTQYF
j_call: TRBJ2-5; d_call: .; clone_size: .; v_call: TRBV5-8; cdr3_nt: TGTGCCAGCAGCTTTTTTGGGGGGATTGGGGAGACCCAGTACTTC; cdr3_aa: CASSFFGGIGETQYF
j_call: TRBJ2-1; d_call: TRBD2; clone_size: .; v_call: TRBV28; cdr3_nt: TGTGCCAGCAGTTTGCTAGCGGGTTCAGTTGAGCAGTTCTTC; cdr3_aa: CASSLLAGSVEQFF
j_call: TRBJ2-5; d_call: .; clone_size: .; v_call: TRBV15; cdr3_nt: TGTGCCACCAGCAGAGAGCTACGCCAAGAGACCCAGTACTTC; cdr3_aa: CATSRELRQETQYF
j_call: TRBJ2-1; d_call: TRBD2; clone_size: .; v_call: TRBV6-4; cdr3_nt: TGTGCCAGCAGCCTTAGCGGGGGAGGGGATGAGCAGTTCTTC; cdr3_aa: CASSLSGGGDEQFF
j_call: TRBJ2-7; d_call: TRBD1; clone_size: .; v_call: TRBV19; cdr3_nt: TGTGCCAGTAGTATAATAGGGGGCAATCCCTACGAGCAGTACTTC; cdr3_aa: CASSIIGGNPYEQYF